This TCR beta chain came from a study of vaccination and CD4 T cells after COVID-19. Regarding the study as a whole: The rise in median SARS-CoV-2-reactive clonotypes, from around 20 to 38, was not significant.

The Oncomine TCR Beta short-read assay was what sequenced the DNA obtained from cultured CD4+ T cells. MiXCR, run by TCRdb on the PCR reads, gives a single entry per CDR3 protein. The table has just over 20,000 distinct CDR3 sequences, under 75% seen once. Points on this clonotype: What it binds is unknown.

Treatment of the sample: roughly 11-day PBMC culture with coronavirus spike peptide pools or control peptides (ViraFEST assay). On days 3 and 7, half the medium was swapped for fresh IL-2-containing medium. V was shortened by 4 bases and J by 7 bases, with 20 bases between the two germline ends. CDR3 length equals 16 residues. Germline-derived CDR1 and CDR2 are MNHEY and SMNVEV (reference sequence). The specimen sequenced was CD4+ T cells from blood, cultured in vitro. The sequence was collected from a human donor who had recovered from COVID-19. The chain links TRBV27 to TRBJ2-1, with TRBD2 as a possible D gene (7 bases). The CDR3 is CASSSHTRTRGNEQFF. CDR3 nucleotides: TGTGCCAGCAGTTCCCATACCCGGACTAGGGGGAATGAGCAGTTCTTC.